Shown below are 22 T cell receptor beta chains from a single sample sequenced in a study of T cell responses to AZD1222 COVID-19 vaccine. Using immunoSEQ multiplex PCR, the repertoire was profiled, and TCRdb retains in-frame clones only, with some absent. The sample holds some 100,000 clones, approximately 91% seen once. The specimen comprised peripheral blood, sampled on day 0 of MenACWY control vaccination. The origin of the receptors is an adult in good health.

This clone was observed a few times. Other DNA sequences from this sample encode an identical CDR3 as well. This chain joins TRBV5-1 and TRBJ1-2, with D unresolved. Germline V gives CDR1 SGHRS, CDR2 YFSETQ. This CDR3 has 13 amino acids. V gave up 2 bases and J gave up 4 bases, with 9 bases separating them. The CDR3 coding sequence is TGCGCCAGCAGCTTAGAGACACCCTATGGCTACACCTTC. This sequence encodes CASSLETPYGYTF.

The chain combines TRBV5-4 with TRBJ2-5, with D possibly being TRBD1 (5 bases). The CDR3 has 14 amino acids. V lost 4 bases and J lost 2, with 12 bases in between. Germline V gives CDR1 SGHNT, CDR2 YYREEE (reference sequence). The CDR3 DNA reads as TGTGCCAGCAGCCAGGGCGACAGACAAGAGACCCAGTACTTC. Translated, it gives CASSQGDRQETQYF.

The rearrangement joins TRBV29-1 to TRBJ2-1; weak D call: TRBD1 (7 bases). The CDR3 sequence is 15 residues long. The germline V and J ends were trimmed by 1 base and 6 bases, with 16 bases remaining between them. Germline CDR1 and CDR2: SQVTM and ANQGSEA. The CDR3 DNA reads as TGCAGCGTTGAAGGAGACGGAGGGGGCCGCAATGAGCAGTTCTTC. Protein sequence: CSVEGDGGGRNEQFF.

The chain carries TRBV19 and TRBJ2-5, with a weak D call TRBD2 (5 bases). The V gene's germline CDR1 is LNHDA and CDR2 SQIVND (reference sequence). The V and J ends lost 3 bases and 1 base respectively, with 9 bases between them. The CDR3 contains 14 residues. Here the CDR3 DNA reads TGTGCCAGTAGTATGGACGGAGGCCAAGAGACCCAGTACTTC. Protein product: CASSMDGGQETQYF.

The chain employs TRBV5-1 and TRBJ2-1; TRBD2 aligns across 13 bases. V shed 4 bases, J shed 0 bases, and the junction held 4 bases outside the gene matches. The CDR3 contains 17 residues. Per the germline V gene, CDR1 is SGHRS and CDR2 is YFSETQ. The CDR3 DNA follows: TGCGCCAGCAGCCCGACTAGCGGGGGGTACTCCTACAATGAGCAGTTCTTC. It is translated as CASSPTSGGYSYNEQFF.

The V call is TRBV29-1, the J call TRBJ1-1, with D possibly being TRBD1 (5 bases). The CDR3 has 13 amino acids. From germline, CDR1 is SQVTM and CDR2 ANQGSEA. V shed 4 bases and J shed 1 base, with 10 bases lying between them. CDR3 residues: CSVVDQGNTEAFF. The CDR3 nucleotides are TGCAGCGTTGTCGACCAGGGGAACACTGAAGCTTTCTTT.

The chain recombines TRBV28 with TRBJ1-3, with 8 bases lining up with TRBD1. The CDR3 is 16 residues long. Looked up from germline, CDR1 is MDHEN and CDR2 is SYDVKM. V was pared by 6 bases and J by 3 bases, with 10 bases of the junction left unmatched. The CDR3 sequence: CASSPSDRVFGNTIYF. CDR3 bases: TGTGCCAGCAGCCCATCGGACAGGGTCTTTGGAAACACCATATATTTT.

V is TRBV9 and J is TRBJ2-1, with D maybe TRBD2 (5 bases). V lost 3 bases and J lost 2, with 12 bases in between. Germline assignment: CDR1 SGDLS and CDR2 YYNGEE. The CDR3 has 15 amino acids. The DNA of the CDR3 is TGTGCCAGCAGCGGAGAGCGGTCCGCCTACAATGAGCAGTTCTTC. It specifies CASSGERSAYNEQFF.

This clone was counted a single time. The genes are TRBV28 and TRBJ1-1; D ambiguous. CDR1 is MDHEN and CDR2 is SYDVKM in the germline V gene. Trimming left V 2 bases short and J 6 bases short, with 7 bases between. The CDR3 runs to 12 residues. The chain's CDR3 is CASSLKASEAFF. DNA for the CDR3: TGTGCCAGCAGTTTAAAGGCCTCTGAAGCTTTCTTT.

This chain uses TRBV6-2 or TRBV6-3 with TRBJ1-2; 7 bases agree with TRBD1. V lost 5 bases, J lost 2 bases, and 2 bases stayed unmatched. Germline assignment: CDR1 MNHEY and CDR2 SVGEGT. The CDR3 totals 13 residues. CDR3 DNA sequence: TGTGCCAGCAGTACGACAGGGAACTATGGCTACACCTTC. Amino acids: CASSTTGNYGYTF.

The J gene is TRBJ2-7, the V gene TRBV9, with D possibly matching TRBD2 (6 bases). V was cut by 0 bases and J by 0 bases, with 13 bases left in between. The CDR3 extends over 16 amino acids. Germline lookup yields CDR1 SGDLS and CDR2 YYNGEE. The CDR3 reads CASSVGIAAGSYEQYF. CDR3 DNA: TGTGCCAGCAGCGTAGGGATAGCGGCCGGCTCCTACGAGCAGTACTTC.

The chain links TRBV28 to TRBJ1-5; TRBD1 is a possible D gene (6 bases). Germline V lookup: CDR1 MDHEN, CDR2 SYDVKM. V was trimmed by 6 bases and J by 3 bases, leaving 15 bases between them. The CDR3 spans 15 residues. CDR3 in amino acids: CASRYDDRYNQPQHF. Here the CDR3 DNA reads TGTGCCAGCAGATACGACGACAGGTACAATCAGCCCCAGCATTTT.

This clone has a single count. The chain's CDR3 is CASNGGANYGYTF. For the CDR3, the DNA is TGCGCCAGCAATGGAGGAGCTAACTATGGCTACACCTTC. The chain joins TRBV4-3 to TRBJ1-2; no reliable D call. This CDR3 is built from 13 residues. Germline V gene data show CDR1 as LGHNA and CDR2 as YSLEER. Trimming cost V 7 bases and J 0 bases, with 9 bases left between them.

This chain connects TRBV7-3 to TRBJ2-1; TRBD2 aligns across 7 bases. Trimming cost V 2 bases and J 7 bases; bases outside gene matches: 8. Germline V gene sequence: CDR1 SGHTA, CDR2 FQGTGA. The CDR3 is 15 amino acids. CDR3 residues: CASSLGGSPGNEQFF. CDR3 in DNA: TGTGCCAGCAGCTTAGGCGGGAGCCCTGGGAATGAGCAGTTCTTC.

This clone has just a few counts. The V and J genes are TRBV4-3 and TRBJ1-1; unclear D gene. The CDR3 runs 15 residues. Trimming shortened V by 0 bases and J by 4 bases, and 12 bases separated the two germline ends. Germline V gene lookup returns CDR1 LGHNA and CDR2 YSLEER. This CDR3 is CASSQELGSVTEAFF. The CDR3, as DNA: TGCGCCAGCAGCCAAGAGTTAGGCTCGGTCACTGAAGCTTTCTTT.

The chain couples TRBV28 to TRBJ2-7; 9 bases are shared with TRBD2. CDR3 length: 16 amino acids. Trimming cost V 2 bases and J 4 bases; bases outside gene matches: 9. The germline V gene encodes CDR1 MDHEN and CDR2 SYDVKM. The CDR3 reads CASSLKGTSHSYEQYF. The CDR3 DNA reads TGTGCCAGCAGTTTAAAGGGGACTAGCCATTCATACGAGCAGTACTTC.

This chain uses TRBV4-3 with TRBJ1-6, with D hard to call. The ends were cut back, 3 bases at V and 7 bases at J, with 16 bases in the middle. Germline V CDR1 and CDR2: LGHNA, YSLEER. This CDR3 is 16 amino acids long. The CDR3 nucleotides are TGCGCCAGCAGCCATGACCTAGAGCGGGTGAATTCACCCCTCCACTTT. This sequence encodes CASSHDLERVNSPLHF.

This clone has just one count. This chain uses TRBV4-1 with TRBJ2-1, with D possibly TRBD2 on 6 matching bases. CDR3 length: 15 amino acids. Trimming removed 0 bases from V and 8 bases from J, with 14 bases in between. CDR1 and CDR2 from the germline V gene are MGHRA and YSYEKL. The CDR3 loop reads CASSQDVGTGDEQFF. CDR3 DNA sequence: TGCGCCAGCAGCCAAGATGTCGGAACGGGGGATGAGCAGTTCTTC.

This clone was picked up one time. V and J are TRBV7-9 and TRBJ1-1, with no clear D. Trimming took 5 bases from V and 2 from J, leaving 12 bases between them. The CDR3 is 14 amino acids. CDR1 and CDR2 (germline): SEHNR, FQNEAQ (reference sequence). The CDR3 protein is CASSRTPSNTEAFF. As DNA, the CDR3 is TGTGCCAGCAGCCGAACCCCAAGTAACACTGAAGCTTTCTTT.

The chain couples TRBV19 to TRBJ2-3; the D gene is possibly TRBD1 (6 bases). Trimming took 4 bases from V and 0 from J, leaving 17 bases between them. The CDR3 runs 17 residues. CDR1 is LNHDA and CDR2 is SQIVND in the germline V gene (reference sequence). The CDR3 DNA reads as TGTGCCAGTAGTAAACTCTCGCAGGGGACCAGCACAGATACGCAGTATTTT. It yields the protein CASSKLSQGTSTDTQYF.

This chain connects TRBV4-3 to TRBJ2-3; D is unclear. CDR1 and CDR2 from the germline V gene are LGHNA and YSLEER. CDR3 size: 13 residues. V lost 0 bases, J lost 6 bases, and 7 bases lay in between. The CDR3 DNA reads TGCGCCAGCAGCCAAGAACTGGCGGATACGCAGTATTTT. This sequence encodes CASSQELADTQYF.

J is TRBJ1-2 and V is TRBV3-1 (or the pseudogene TRBV3-2); D gene unclear. The V gene lost 0 bases and the J gene lost 4 bases, with 9 bases spanning the gap. The CDR3 length is 14 residues. Germline V gene lookup returns CDR1 LGHDT and CDR2 YNNKEL (reference sequence). The CDR3 nucleotides read TGTGCCAGCAGCCAAGACCGGCCGGGCTATGGCTACACCTTC. Its protein product is CASSQDRPGYGYTF.